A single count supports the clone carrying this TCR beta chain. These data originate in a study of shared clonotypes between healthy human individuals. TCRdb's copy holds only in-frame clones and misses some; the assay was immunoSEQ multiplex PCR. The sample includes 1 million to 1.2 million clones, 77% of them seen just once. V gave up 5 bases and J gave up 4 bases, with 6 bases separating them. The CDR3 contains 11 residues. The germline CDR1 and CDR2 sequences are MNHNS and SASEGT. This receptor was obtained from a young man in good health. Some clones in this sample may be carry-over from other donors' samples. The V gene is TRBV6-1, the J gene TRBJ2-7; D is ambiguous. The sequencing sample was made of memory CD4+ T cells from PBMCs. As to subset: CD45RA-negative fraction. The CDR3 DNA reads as TGTGCCAGCAGTAACCTATACGAGCAGTACTTC. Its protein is CASSNLYEQYF.